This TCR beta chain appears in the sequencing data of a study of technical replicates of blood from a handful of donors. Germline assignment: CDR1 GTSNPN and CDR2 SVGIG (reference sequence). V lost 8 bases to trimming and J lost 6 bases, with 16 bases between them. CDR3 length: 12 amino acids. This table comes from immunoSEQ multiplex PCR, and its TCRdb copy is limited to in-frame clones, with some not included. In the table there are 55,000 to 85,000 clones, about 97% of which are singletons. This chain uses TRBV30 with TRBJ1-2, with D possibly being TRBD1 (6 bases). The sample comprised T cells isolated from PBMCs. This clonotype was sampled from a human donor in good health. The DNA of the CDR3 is TGTGCCAGAATCAGGGGACCAGATGGCTACACCTTC. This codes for CARIRGPDGYTF. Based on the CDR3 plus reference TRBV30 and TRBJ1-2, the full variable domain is SQTIHQWPATLVQPVGSPLSLECTVEGTSNPNLYWYRQAAGRGLQLLFYSVGIGQISSEVPQNLSASRPQDRQFILSSKKLLLSDSGFYLCARIRGPDGYTFGSGTRLTVV.